These 4 T cell receptor beta chains originate from one sample sequenced in a study of cytomegalovirus exposure and HLA in healthy donors. The study ran its PCR with 60 Vbeta and 13 Jbeta primers. The table came from immunoSEQ multiplex PCR; TCRdb's copy has only in-frame clones and leaves some out. Found here are about 90,000 clones, 84% of them singletons; the top ten hold approximately 2.3%. Sample: PBMCs. The receptors come from a man younger than 35 in good health and CMV-seronegative.

The chain carries TRBV14 and TRBJ2-3; 7 positions agree with TRBD2. CDR1 and CDR2 (germline): SGHDN, FVKESK. V shed 3 bases and J 0 bases; nucleotides not matched to a gene: 9. This CDR3 is built from 17 residues. The DNA for the CDR3 is TGTGCCAGCAGCCAGCATCCTAGCGGCAGTAGCACAGATACGCAGTATTTT. Protein: CASSQHPSGSSTDTQYF.

The chain couples TRBV6-1 to TRBJ1-2; 8 bases are a match to TRBD1. CDR3 length: 17 amino acids. Germline-derived CDR1 and CDR2 are MNHNS and SASEGT. J lost 0 bases, V lost 1 base, and 7 bases had no gene match. The CDR3 nucleotides read TGTGCCAGCAGTGAAGAAACAGGGGGGGTAGCTAACTATGGCTACACCTTC. Translated, it gives CASSEETGGVANYGYTF.

The CDR3 loop reads CASRTTGASYEQYF. The CDR3 nucleotides read TGTGCCAGCAGGACGACAGGGGCGAGCTACGAGCAGTACTTC. The chain employs TRBV2 and TRBJ2-7, with 8 nucleotides matching TRBD1. The CDR3 loop spans 14 amino acids. CDR1 and CDR2 from the germline V gene are SNHLY and FYNNEI. With V trimmed by 6 bases and J by 3 bases, 7 bases remained unmatched. Full variable domain (outside the CDR3, taken from reference TRBV2 and TRBJ2-7): EPEVTQTPSHQVTQMGQEVILRCVPISNHLYFYWYRQILGQKVEFLVSFYNNEISEKSEIFDDQFSVERPDGSNFTLKIRSTKLEDSAMYFCASRTTGASYEQYFGPGTRLTVT.

V is TRBV5-6 and J is TRBJ1-6; 8 bases fit TRBD1. The CDR3 covers 15 residues. J lost 5 bases, V lost 2 bases, and 3 bases had no gene match. Germline V gene sequence: CDR1 SGHDT, CDR2 YYEEEE. CDR3 sequence (DNA): TGTGCCAGCAGCTTCCAGGGGGCTAATAATTCACCCCTCCACTTT. This gives the protein CASSFQGANNSPLHF.